These T cell receptor beta chains were read from a single sample in a study of T-cell reconstitution after alpha-beta-depleted transplantation in children. TCRdb re-derived calls from the PCR reads in MiXCR, one entry per CDR3 protein. This table holds about 540,000 distinct CDR3 sequences, around 19% found once. This material consisted of PBMCs from the stem cell graft donor, taken from the stem cell graft. The receptor source for this set is a human donor who donated a stem cell graft to a child with acute lymphoblastic leukemia. The CDR3 runs from the conserved cysteine through the conserved F or W. Each record gives: J gene, clone size, V gene, D gene, CDR3 DNA, CDR3 protein. A D gene is named only where the DNA matches it firmly. Part of the rows lack a size; the others show once, few, many or a class for expanded clones.

TRBJ2-4 | NA | TRBV7-6 | TRBD2 | TGTGCCAGCAGCTCCCGCCCTGGCGCTAGCGGGCTAGCCAAAAACATTCAGTACTTC | CASSSRPGASGLAKNIQYF
TRBJ1-1 | few | TRBV27 | NA | TGTGCCAGCAGTTTGAACGGCCTGAACACTGAAGCTTTCTTT | CASSLNGLNTEAFF
TRBJ2-1 | few | TRBV4-1 | TRBD1 | TGCGCCAGCAGCGTCTATCCTAGGGGGCAATCCTACAATGAGCAGTTCTTC | CASSVYPRGQSYNEQFF
TRBJ2-1 | few | TRBV5-1 | TRBD2 | TGCGCCAGCAGCGAGGGACTAGCGGGATTTAGCTCCTACAATGAGCAGTTCTTC | CASSEGLAGFSSYNEQFF
TRBJ2-5 | few | TRBV7-9 | NA | TGTGCCAGCTTATTGACCGGGACACGAGGGGAGACCCAGTACTTC | CASLLTGTRGETQYF
TRBJ2-1 | NA | TRBV20-1 | TRBD2 | TGCAGTGCTCTCGGACTAGCGTACAATGAGCAGTTCTTC | CSALGLAYNEQFF
TRBJ1-1 | NA | TRBV6-1 | NA | TGTGCCAGCAGAATAAACATGCACACTGAAGCTTTCTTT | CASRINMHTEAFF
TRBJ2-2 | few | TRBV5-1 | TRBD2 | TGCGCCAGCAGTCTGATAGCGGGAGTATCCGGGGAGCTGTTTTTT | CASSLIAGVSGELFF
TRBJ1-3 | few | TRBV12-3/TRBV12-4 | NA | TGTGCCGGCGTCTCTGGAAACACCATATATTTT | CAGVSGNTIYF
TRBJ2-5 | few | TRBV5-1 | NA | TGCGCCAGCAGACTGGGGGTTGATGAGACCCAGTACTTC | CASRLGVDETQYF
TRBJ2-1 | NA | TRBV29-1 | TRBD2 | TGCAGCGTTGTGTGGGGTCTAGCGGGAGTCTCCAATGAGCAGTTCTTC | CSVVWGLAGVSNEQFF
TRBJ2-7 | NA | TRBV20-1 | TRBD1 | TGCAGTGCTTCGGACAGGGCGGCCTACGAGCAGTACTTC | CSASDRAAYEQYF
TRBJ2-5 | few | TRBV29-1 | NA | TGCAGCGTCCACGGACGGGAAGAGACCCAGTACTTC | CSVHGREETQYF